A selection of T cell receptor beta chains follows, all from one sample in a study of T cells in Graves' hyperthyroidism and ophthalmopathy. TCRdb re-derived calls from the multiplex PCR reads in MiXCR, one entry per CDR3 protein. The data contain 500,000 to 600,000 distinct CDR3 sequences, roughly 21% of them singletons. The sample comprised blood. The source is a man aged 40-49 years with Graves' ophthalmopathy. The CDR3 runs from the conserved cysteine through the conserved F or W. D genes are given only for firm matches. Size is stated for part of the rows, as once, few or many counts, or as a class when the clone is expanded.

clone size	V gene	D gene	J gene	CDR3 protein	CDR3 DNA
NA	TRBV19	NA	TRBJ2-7	CATSRHRTYEQYF	TGTGCCACCTCTCGGCATAGGACCTACGAGCAGTACTTC
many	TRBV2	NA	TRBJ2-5	CASSEEMGRGTQYF	TGTGCCAGCAGTGAAGAAATGGGACGGGGGACCCAGTACTTC
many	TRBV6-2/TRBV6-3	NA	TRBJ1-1	CASTDWMNTEAFF	TGTGCCAGCACGGACTGGATGAACACTGAAGCTTTCTTT
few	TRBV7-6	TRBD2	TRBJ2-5	CASSLGIRDSGLAGAPPQYF	TGTGCCAGCAGCTTAGGAATCCGGGACAGTGGACTAGCGGGGGCCCCGCCCCAGTACTTC
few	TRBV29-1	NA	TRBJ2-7	CSVGKGNEQYF	TGCAGCGTTGGTAAGGGGAACGAGCAGTACTTC
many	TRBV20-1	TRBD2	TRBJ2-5	CSAYGTSGGRGQETQYF	TGCAGTGCGTACGGGACTAGCGGGGGCCGAGGGCAAGAGACCCAGTACTTC
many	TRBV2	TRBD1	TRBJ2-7	CASQGWAGRGHNEQYF	TGTGCCAGCCAGGGATGGGCAGGCAGGGGGCACAACGAGCAGTACTTC
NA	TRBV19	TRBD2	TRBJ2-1	CASSKGVGRVYNEQFF	TGTGCCAGTAGTAAAGGGGTCGGGAGGGTCTACAATGAGCAGTTCTTC
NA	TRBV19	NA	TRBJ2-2	CASSIYITATGELFF	TGTGCCAGTAGTATTTATATCACGGCGACCGGGGAGCTGTTTTTT
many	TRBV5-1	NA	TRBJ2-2	CASSPGTQGLGELFF	TGCGCCAGCAGTCCGGGAACGCAGGGCCTCGGGGAGCTGTTTTTT
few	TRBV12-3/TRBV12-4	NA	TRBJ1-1	CASSYQEVTEAFF	TGTGCCAGCAGCTACCAGGAGGTCACTGAAGCTTTCTTT
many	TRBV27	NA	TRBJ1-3	CASSLGSSSGNTIYF	TGTGCCAGCAGTTTGGGGAGTAGCTCTGGAAACACCATATATTTT
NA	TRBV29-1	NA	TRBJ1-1	CSVEALEGTEAFF	TGCAGCGTTGAAGCCTTGGAGGGGACTGAAGCTTTCTTT
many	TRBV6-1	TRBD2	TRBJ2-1	CASSSPPGLARYNEQFF	TGTGCCAGCAGCTCCCCACCGGGACTAGCGAGGTACAATGAGCAGTTCTTC
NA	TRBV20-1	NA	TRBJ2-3	CTCRGYRGRLRTDTQYF	TGCACCTGCCGGGGGTATAGAGGGCGGCTACGAACAGATACGCAGTATTTT
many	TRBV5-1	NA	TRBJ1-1	CASSSGTRVNTEAFF	TGCGCCAGCAGCTCAGGGACGAGAGTGAACACTGAAGCTTTCTTT
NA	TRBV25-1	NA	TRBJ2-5	CASSESGPEGETQYF	TGTGCCAGCAGTGAATCGGGCCCGGAGGGGGAGACCCAGTACTTC
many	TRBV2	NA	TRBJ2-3	CASSGVARAADTQYF	TGTGCCAGCAGTGGGGTGGCGAGAGCTGCAGATACGCAGTATTTT
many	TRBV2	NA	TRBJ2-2	CASSELPGTGELFF	TGTGCCAGCAGTGAATTACCGGGAACAGGGGAGCTGTTTTTT
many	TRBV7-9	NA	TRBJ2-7	CASNRDGRGEQYF	TGTGCCAGCAACCGGGACGGCCGAGGAGAGCAGTACTTC
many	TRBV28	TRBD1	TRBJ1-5	CASTRDRINQPQHF	TGTGCCAGCACTAGGGACAGGATCAATCAGCCCCAGCATTTT
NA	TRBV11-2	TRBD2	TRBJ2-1	CASGYPPTGTSGTGGYEQFF	TGTGCCAGCGGATACCCCCCTACCGGGACTAGCGGGACAGGGGGATATGAGCAGTTCTTC
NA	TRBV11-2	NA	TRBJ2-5	CASSLLPRGLKETQYF	TGTGCCAGCAGCTTACTACCCAGGGGCCTTAAAGAGACCCAGTACTTC
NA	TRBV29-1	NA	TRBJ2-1	CSVGSGVQNEQFF	TGCAGCGTTGGGAGTGGGGTTCAGAATGAGCAGTTCTTC
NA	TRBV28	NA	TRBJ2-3	CASSLPGSYTDTQYF	TGTGCCAGCAGTTTACCCGGGTCCTACACAGATACGCAGTATTTT
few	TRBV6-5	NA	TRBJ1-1	CASSYPTDGVNTEAFF	TGTGCCAGCAGTTACCCCACGGACGGCGTTAACACTGAAGCTTTCTTT
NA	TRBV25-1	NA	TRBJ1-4	CASNCQLWESPSSEKLFF	TGTGCCAGCAATTGCCAACTCTGGGAGAGCCCTAGTAGTGAAAAACTGTTTTTT
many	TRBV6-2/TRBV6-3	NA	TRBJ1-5	CASSYTIYQPQHF	TGTGCCAGCAGTTACACGATCTATCAGCCCCAGCATTTT
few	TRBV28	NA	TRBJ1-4	CASSLPQGGEKLFF	TGTGCCAGCAGTTTACCACAGGGAGGTGAAAAACTGTTTTTT